The T cell receptor beta chain under discussion was sequenced for a study of cytomegalovirus exposure and HLA in healthy donors. Points from the study as a whole: Cytomegalovirus association was assigned to about 150 TCR beta chains.

Remarks on this clone: Its antigen is as yet unknown. Germline is not matched at one junction end, which may reflect a read error.

The PCR used 60 Vbeta and 13 Jbeta primers. TCRdb's copy holds only in-frame clones and misses some; the assay was immunoSEQ multiplex PCR. Recorded for this sample: 180,000 or so clones. Per germline, CDR1 SSHAT and CDR2 FNYEAQ (reference sequence). The length of the CDR3 is 16 residues. J is TRBJ1-1 and V is TRBV7-7, with D possibly being TRBD1 (5 bases). The sequence was obtained from a woman under 30 in good health and CMV-seropositive. Source material: PBMCs. The CDR3 nucleotides are TGTGCTAGCAGCTTAGGACGGACAAGGCGGGACGGTGAAGCTTTCTTT. It encodes CASSLGRTRRDGEAFF.